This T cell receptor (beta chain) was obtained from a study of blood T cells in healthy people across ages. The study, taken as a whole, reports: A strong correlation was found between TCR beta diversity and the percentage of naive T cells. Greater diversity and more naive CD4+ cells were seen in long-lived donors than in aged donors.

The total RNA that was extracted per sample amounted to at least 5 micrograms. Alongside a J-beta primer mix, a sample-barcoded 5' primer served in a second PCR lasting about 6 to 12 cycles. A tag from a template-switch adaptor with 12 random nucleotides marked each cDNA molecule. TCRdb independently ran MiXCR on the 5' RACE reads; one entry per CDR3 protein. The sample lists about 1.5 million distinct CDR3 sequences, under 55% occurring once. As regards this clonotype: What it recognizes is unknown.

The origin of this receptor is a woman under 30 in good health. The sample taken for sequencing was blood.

Here the CDR3 reads CASSYSRIYEQYF. CDR3 DNA sequence: TGTGCCAGCAGTTACTCAAGGATCTACGAGCAGTACTTC. The genes are TRBV6-2 or TRBV6-3 and TRBJ2-7, with no clear D. There are 13 residues in the CDR3. Germline V lookup: CDR1 MNHEY, CDR2 SVGEGT. The V gene lost 0 bases and the J gene lost 3 bases, with 6 bases spanning the gap.